Listed here is a single T cell receptor beta chain. This clonotype has ten or more counts. Its antigen is still unknown. No quality values exist for individual bases; no much larger clone is one base distant. The TCR beta CDR3 regions were amplified from the RNA transcripts. For the first round of RT-PCR on the TCR CDR3, the HTBI primer set was used together with the Qiagen OneStep RT-PCR kit. Libraries were constructed in a second round of multiplex PCR, after which size selection and purification were carried out. Paired-end sequencing of the libraries was performed with 100 bp reads on an Illumina HiSeq2000. The authors processed their data as follows. SOAPnuke was used to process the raw data, removing reads that contained adapters or uncalled bases, had a mean Phred below 15, or lacked an exact match to the constant primer or identifier. High-quality paired reads were merged using COPE v1.2.5, and each unique nucleotide sequence was defined as a clonotype. Clonotypes were aligned to IMGT TRBV, TRBD and TRBJ reference segments using MiTCR v1.1. Analysis was restricted to V-J combinations with a frequency above 0.0001, which covered about 99% of repertoires. A TCS score was defined as the ratio of F50 (clonal expansion) to E x V (chaos), with BLOSUM62-based TCRdist applied between CDR3 peptides within each V-J. Welch's t-statistics and random forest reduced 500 to 550 V-J features to about 12, which were used in a naive Bayes classifier (R e1071). The public reads were quality trimmed at Q25 with fastp and then assembled into clones with MiXCR by TCRdb, keeping productive beta chains. Rows are unified per CDR3 protein, each entry keeping the most common DNA and genes. These V and J calls derive from TCRdb rather than the authors' analysis. The sample has approximately 430,000 distinct CDR3 sequences on record, 14% to 15% of them singletons. The biggest ten clones account for less than 15% of the sample.

V is pruned by 4 bases and J by 4 bases, leaving 9 bases of the junction without a gene match. Including the terminal cysteine and phenylalanine, the CDR3 comprises 16 residues. Only the CDR3 DNA stays, 48 bases, in frame from base 1. Via the germline V gene (reference sequence), CDR1 is LGHDT and CDR2 YNNKEL. Ophthalmopathy patients had moderately to severely active disease, Clinical Activity Score of at least 3, NOSPECS grade of at least 4, and duration under 3 months. The study excluded patients with uncontrolled infections, other autoimmune diseases, pregnancy or lactation. Diagnoses were established on the basis of clinical symptoms, serum thyroxine and TRAb, thyroid ultrasound, and orbital computed tomography. PBMCs were isolated from 7.5 to 10 ml of fresh peripheral blood by Ficoll-Paque density gradient centrifugation. Total RNA was extracted with Trizol reagent, and quality was checked on an Agilent 2100 Bioanalyzer.

The sample originates from a study of T cells in Graves' hyperthyroidism and ophthalmopathy (dated by TCRdb to between 2019 and 2020). Regarding the complete study: Peripheral blood was collected at initial diagnosis, before any treatment. A discovery cohort of around 98 patients, fewer than 50 with Graves' ophthalmopathy and 57 with stable Graves' hyperthyroidism, was used to find distinguishing TCR V-J signatures. Whether ophthalmopathy could be predicted prospectively was tested in an independent validation cohort made up of roughly 20 hyperthyroidism patients plus 17 patients who later progressed to ophthalmopathy. For training and testing, the 100 or so patients in the discovery cohort were randomly divided in a 7:3 ratio. In addition, the study compared T-cell repertoires in thyroid tissue and in blood from about six Graves' hyperthyroidism patients. After blood sampling, hyperthyroidism patients were treated with methimazole at a starting dose of 30 mg daily, and ophthalmopathy patients were treated with high-dose intravenous methylprednisolone. According to the paper, TCR Vbeta CDR3 sequencing was carried out on approximately 140 peripheral blood samples, which came from fewer than 50 ophthalmopathy, around 75 hyperthyroidism and about 17 progressor patients.

The research as a whole found: During validation, the model predicted progression to ophthalmopathy a median of approximately six months ahead of onset, with roughly 65% sensitivity and 72.22% specificity. A model built on a 13 V-J signature distinguished ophthalmopathy from stable hyperthyroidism, reaching approximately 89% sensitivity and around 81% specificity in cross-validation and 80%/75% in testing. No statistical method was used to fix the sample size in advance, and group allocation was not hidden from the investigators. Most expanded thyroid clonotypes (frequency above 0.001) were also detected in blood, suggesting blood repertoires may reflect thyroid immune responses.

The TCR was taken from a man aged 18 to 30 with Graves' ophthalmopathy. Recombination connected TRBV3-1 to TRBJ2-5; TRBD2 agrees with 10 junctional bases. The sequencing sample was made of blood. In nucleotides, the sequence is TGTGCCAGCAGCCCCTCGCTAGCGGGAGCCCCAGAGACCCAGTACTTC. Its product reads: CASSPSLAGAPETQYF.